The 29 T cell receptor beta chains presented below share a single source sample, sequenced in a study of blood T cell repertoires in COVID-19. TCRdb keeps only in-frame clones here, not all; method: immunoSEQ multiplex PCR. The sample lists approximately 170,000 clones, 93% occurring once. The specimen was peripheral blood. These receptors originate from a woman aged 55 to 70 with COVID-19, enrolled during active disease.

This sequence joins TRBV4-1 and TRBJ1-5; 7 bases are shared with TRBD1. Germline CDR1 and CDR2: MGHRA and YSYEKL. J was trimmed by 5 bases and V by 0 bases; bases with no gene match: 7. The CDR3 consists of 16 residues. The CDR3 DNA sequence: TGCGCCAGCAGCCAAGATGCGGCAGGGGGTTATCAGCCCCAGCATTTT. This sequence encodes CASSQDAAGGYQPQHF.

The V call is TRBV4-2, the J call TRBJ1-2, with TRBD1 matching over 8 bases. Looked up from germline, CDR1 is LGHNA and CDR2 is YNFKEQ. V shed 1 base, J shed 5 bases, and the junction held 15 bases outside the gene matches. The CDR3 extends over 18 amino acids. CDR3 bases: TGTGCCAGCAGCCAAGGTCCCGAGAGGAGAACAGGGGGGTATGGCTACACCTTC. The encoded protein is CASSQGPERRTGGYGYTF.

The chain uses TRBV9 and TRBJ2-1; D perhaps matches TRBD2 (6 bases). This CDR3 is built from 16 residues. The germline V gene has CDR1 SGDLS and CDR2 YYNGEE. The V and J ends lost 4 bases and 9 bases respectively, with 23 bases between them. In DNA, the CDR3 is TGTGCCAGCAGCCTAAGGAGCGGGTCCAACTACCCTGAGCAGTTCTTC. Its translation: CASSLRSGSNYPEQFF.

The gene calls are TRBV14 and TRBJ2-5, with 10 bases that match TRBD1. This CDR3 has 16 residues. Germline V gene lookup returns CDR1 SGHDN and CDR2 FVKESK. J was trimmed by 3 bases and V by 4 bases; bases with no gene match: 8. In nucleotides, the CDR3 is TGTGCCAGCAGCCCATTCGCCGGGACAGGGGAAGAGACCCAGTACTTC. This codes for CASSPFAGTGEETQYF.

The CDR3 DNA reads TGTGCCAGCAGTCCTATCCCAGGGGCGAACACTGAAGCTTTCTTT. It specifies CASSPIPGANTEAFF. The gene calls are TRBV6-6 and TRBJ1-1; possible D gene TRBD1, 6 bases. This CDR3 comprises 15 residues. Germline CDR1 reads MNHNY; CDR2 reads SVGAGI (reference sequence). Trimming pared 5 bases from V and 1 base from J, leaving 14 bases between.

The chain combines TRBV14 with TRBJ2-2; tentative D call: TRBD2 (5 bases). The germline CDR1 and CDR2 sequences are SGHDN and FVKESK. Deletions cut 0 bases from V and 4 bases from J, with 6 bases between. There are 14 residues in the CDR3. This CDR3 is CASSQELATGELFF. In DNA form, the CDR3 reads TGTGCCAGCAGCCAAGAGCTAGCCACCGGGGAGCTGTTTTTT.

The V call is TRBV5-6, the J call TRBJ2-1; TRBD1 might be the D (6 bases). The CDR3 is made up of 13 amino acids. CDR1 SGHDT and CDR2 YYEEEE come from the germline V gene. V lost 1 base, J lost 6 bases, and 8 bases lay in between. The CDR3 sequence is CASSLLDSNEQFF. As DNA, the CDR3 is TGTGCCAGCAGCTTGTTGGACAGCAATGAGCAGTTCTTC. Filled out from reference TRBV5-6 and TRBJ2-1, the complete variable domain reads DAGVTQSPTHLIKTRGQQVTLRCSPKSGHDTVSWYQQALGQGPQFIFQYYEEEERQRGNFPDRFSGHQFPNYSSELNVNALLLGDSALYLCASSLLDSNEQFFGPGTRLTVL.

The chain carries TRBV6-5 and TRBJ1-1; TRBD1 might be the D (6 bases). The V and J ends lost 0 bases and 1 base respectively, with 6 bases between them. CDR3 length: 14 residues. Germline CDR1 reads MNHEY; CDR2 reads SVGAGI. CDR3 loop: CASSYSDRNTEAFF. The CDR3 bases are TGTGCCAGCAGTTACTCGGACAGGAACACTGAAGCTTTCTTT.

This chain uses TRBV20-1 with TRBJ1-1; D possibly corresponds to TRBD1 (5 bases). The germline V and J ends were trimmed by 7 bases and 2 bases, with 8 bases remaining between them. From germline, CDR1 is DFQATT and CDR2 SNEGSKA (reference sequence). CDR3 length equals 11 residues. This CDR3 reads CSVRTNTEAFF. For the CDR3, the DNA is TGCAGTGTGAGGACAAACACTGAAGCTTTCTTT.

This sequence joins TRBV7-8 and TRBJ1-5; a possible D gene is TRBD1 (5 bases). The CDR3 length is 14 residues. CDR1 and CDR2 (germline): SGHVS, FQNEAQ. V was pared by 1 base and J by 4 bases, with 8 bases between. The CDR3 here is CASSLGQRNQPQHF. CDR3 bases: TGTGCCAGCAGCTTAGGACAGCGTAATCAGCCCCAGCATTTT.

The rearrangement joins TRBV4-2 to TRBJ2-7; D gene uncertain. The CDR3 spans 15 residues. Per the germline V gene, CDR1 is LGHNA and CDR2 is YNFKEQ. The ends were cut back, 1 base at V and 0 bases at J, with 10 bases in the middle. The CDR3 here is CASSQAALTSYEQYF. CDR3 coding DNA: TGTGCCAGCAGCCAAGCAGCGCTGACCTCCTACGAGCAGTACTTC.

CDR3 loop: CASSLRQGLTEAFF. In nucleotides, the CDR3 is TGTGCCAGCAGCTTACGACAGGGTCTCACTGAAGCTTTCTTT. The genes are TRBV7-3 and TRBJ1-1, with TRBD1 matching over 7 bases. The trim removed 2 bases at V and 4 bases at J, leaving 4 bases unmatched. This CDR3 spans 14 amino acids. The germline CDR1 and CDR2 sequences are SGHTA and FQGTGA.

This rearrangement joins TRBV19 to TRBJ1-3, with D uncertain. The CDR3 loop spans 12 amino acids. V was clipped by 6 bases and J by 3 bases, with 6 bases between them. The germline V gene has CDR1 LNHDA and CDR2 SQIVND (reference sequence). The chain's CDR3 is CASRDFGNTIYF. CDR3 DNA: TGTGCCAGTAGGGACTTTGGAAACACCATATATTTT.

The chain carries TRBV4-1 and TRBJ1-6; the match to TRBD1 covers 11 bases. Germline lookup yields CDR1 MGHRA and CDR2 YSYEKL. Trimming at V came to 1 base and at J to 7 bases, leaving 6 bases not matched to a gene. The CDR3 is made up of 17 amino acids. For the CDR3, the DNA is TGCGCCAGCAGCCAAGCTGGACAGGGGGCGCGGAATTCACCCCTCCACTTT. Translated, it gives CASSQAGQGARNSPLHF.

This chain joins TRBV27 and TRBJ1-4; D is unresolved. Trimming removed 5 bases from V and 11 bases from J, with 18 bases in between. Germline V gene data show CDR1 as MNHEY and CDR2 as SMNVEV (reference sequence). The CDR3 sequence is 14 residues long. The CDR3 spells CASSPALGGGKLFF. CDR3 bases: TGTGCCAGCAGTCCGGCCCTGGGTGGAGGGAAACTGTTTTTT.

This rearrangement joins TRBV27 to TRBJ2-2; 12 bases match TRBD1. The germline V gene encodes CDR1 MNHEY and CDR2 SMNVEV (reference sequence). This CDR3 is 16 amino acids long. The V gene end was trimmed by 6 bases and the J gene end by 6 bases; junction bases not matched to a gene: 8. CDR3 protein: CASRHPGQGASGELFF. CDR3 DNA sequence: TGTGCCAGCAGGCATCCGGGACAGGGGGCCTCCGGGGAGCTGTTTTTT.

The rearrangement joins TRBV5-1 to TRBJ1-1, with D hard to call. The V end lost 1 base, the J end lost 4 bases, and 17 bases lay between the germline ends. The length of the CDR3 is 16 residues. In germline, CDR1 is SGHRS, CDR2 YFSETQ. The CDR3 DNA sequence: TGCGCCAGCAGCTTGTACATCTCCACGGCAGGCACTGAAGCTTTCTTT. It encodes CASSLYISTAGTEAFF.

This chain connects TRBV4-3 to TRBJ2-2; 7 bases map to TRBD2. The CDR3 runs to 16 residues. The germline V gene encodes CDR1 LGHNA and CDR2 YSLEER. Trimming removed 0 bases from V and 5 bases from J; junction bases left unmatched: 6. The chain's CDR3 is CASSQDSGVGTGELFF. The DNA for the CDR3 is TGCGCCAGCAGCCAAGACAGCGGGGTGGGAACCGGGGAGCTGTTTTTT.

The chain carries TRBV5-6 and TRBJ2-6; no definite D call. Trimming pared 2 bases from V and 2 bases from J, leaving 2 bases between. CDR1 and CDR2 from the germline V gene are SGHDT and YYEEEE. The CDR3 covers 13 residues. The CDR3 is CASSFTGANVLTF. CDR3 nucleotides: TGTGCCAGCAGCTTCACTGGGGCCAACGTCCTGACTTTC.

The table lists this clone with a count of one. The rearrangement links TRBV19 to TRBJ1-1, with TRBD1 matching 8 bases. Germline CDR1 LNHDA, CDR2 SQIVND (reference sequence). The ends lost 3 bases at V and 8 bases at J; junction bases unmatched: 2. The CDR3 contains 12 residues. CDR3 amino acids: CASSMRDREAFF. CDR3 coding DNA: TGTGCCAGTAGTATGCGGGACAGGGAAGCTTTCTTT.

The rearrangement links TRBV7-2 to TRBJ2-5; 9 nucleotides align to TRBD2. The CDR3 loop spans 13 amino acids. Looked up from germline, CDR1 is SGHTA and CDR2 is FQGNSA. Trimming cost V 5 bases and J 5 bases; bases outside gene matches: 3. CDR3 bases: TGTGCCAGCAGCCGGACTAGCGACGAGACCCAGTACTTC. It translates to CASSRTSDETQYF.

V usage is TRBV9 and J usage is TRBJ1-5, with TRBD1 matching 10 bases. J gave up 7 bases and V 3 bases, and 4 bases lay outside the gene matches. Germline CDR1 and CDR2: SGDLS and YYNGEE. The CDR3 has 14 residues. Here the CDR3 reads CASSATGGRQPQHF. DNA of the CDR3: TGTGCCAGCAGCGCGACAGGGGGCCGACAGCCCCAGCATTTT.

The chain has TRBV6-2 or TRBV6-3 and TRBJ1-2; TRBD1 matches 7 bases. Trimming cost V 2 bases and J 6 bases; bases outside gene matches: 6. The CDR3 totals 14 residues. Germline V gene data show CDR1 as MNHEY and CDR2 as SVGEGT. The CDR3 nucleotides are TGTGCCAGCAGTTACGGGGCAGGGGGAGATGGCTACACCTTC. Its protein product is CASSYGAGGDGYTF.

This clone has more than one count but fewer than ten. This rearrangement joins TRBV18 to TRBJ1-6; 7 bases are a match to TRBD1. CDR1 is KGHSH, CDR2 LQKENI, per germline. This CDR3 is built from 18 residues. V lost 3 bases to trimming and J lost 0 bases; unmatched junction nucleotides: 8. Here the CDR3 DNA reads TGTGCCAGCTCACCTACGACAGGGCTTAGCTCCTATAATTCACCCCTCCACTTT. This translates into CASSPTTGLSSYNSPLHF.

The CDR3 DNA reads TGTGCCAGCAGTGGGAGAAGGCAGGGTGACTATGAAAAACTGTTTTTT. Translated: CASSGRRQGDYEKLFF. The chain is built from TRBV2 and TRBJ1-4; maybe TRBD1 (5 bases). CDR3 length: 16 residues. The germline V gene has CDR1 SNHLY and CDR2 FYNNEI. V gave up 4 bases and J gave up 6 bases, with 18 bases separating them. The whole variable domain, filled in from reference TRBV2 and TRBJ1-4, reads EPEVTQTPSHQVTQMGQEVILRCVPISNHLYFYWYRQILGQKVEFLVSFYNNEISEKSEIFDDQFSVERPDGSNFTLKIRSTKLEDSAMYFCASSGRRQGDYEKLFFGSGTQLSVL.

This chain joins TRBV3-1 (or the pseudogene TRBV3-2) and TRBJ1-1, with TRBD1 as a possible D gene (6 bases). The V end lost 3 bases, the J end lost 6 bases, and 17 bases lay between the germline ends. Germline lookup yields CDR1 LGHDT and CDR2 YNNKEL (reference sequence). The CDR3 contains 15 residues. DNA for the CDR3: TGTGCCAGCAGCCACAGACAGGATTTAAACCCTGAAGCTTTCTTT. Its protein is CASSHRQDLNPEAFF.

This chain uses TRBV10-3 with TRBJ2-1; TRBD1 matches 8 bases. The CDR3 runs 14 residues. V was clipped by 5 bases and J by 12 bases; unmatched bases: 12. Germline CDR1 and CDR2: ENHRY and SYGVKD. The CDR3 DNA reads as TGTGCCATCAGTAACAGGGGGTCACGCGGAGTGCAGTTCTTC. It specifies CAISNRGSRGVQFF.

The chain employs TRBV7-2 and TRBJ1-6; 8 bases are shared with TRBD1. The CDR3 has 13 residues. Germline CDR1 reads SGHTA; CDR2 reads FQGNSA. V gave up 5 bases and J gave up 11 bases; unmatched junction bases: 5. The CDR3 region has the DNA TGTGCCAGCAGCCCAGGGGGCTCGACACCCCTCCACTTT. Residues: CASSPGGSTPLHF.

This clone appeared a single time. This chain uses TRBV21-1 with TRBJ2-7; the table gives TRBD1 as D, unverified against the DNA. TRBV21-1 is assigned pseudogene status. The CDR3 runs 12 residues. CDR3 DNA sequence: TGTGCCGGGCGGGACAGCTCCTACGAGCAGTACTTC. This translates into CAGRDSSYEQYF.